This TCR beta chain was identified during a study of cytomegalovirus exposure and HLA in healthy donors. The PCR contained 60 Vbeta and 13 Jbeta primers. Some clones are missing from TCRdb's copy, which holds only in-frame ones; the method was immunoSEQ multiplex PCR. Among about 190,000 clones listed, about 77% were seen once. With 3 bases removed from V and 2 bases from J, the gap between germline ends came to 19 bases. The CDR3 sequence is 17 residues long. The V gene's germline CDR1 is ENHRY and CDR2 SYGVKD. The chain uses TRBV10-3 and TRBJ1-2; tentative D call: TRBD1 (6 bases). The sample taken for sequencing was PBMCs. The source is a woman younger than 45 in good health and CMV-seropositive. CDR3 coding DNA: TGTGCCATCAGTGATGGGGGGGGCGGCTCAGGAAACTATGGCTACACCTTC. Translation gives CAISDGGGGSGNYGYTF.